These T cell receptor beta chains were read from a single sample in a study of T cell responses to AZD1222 COVID-19 vaccine. Generated by immunoSEQ multiplex PCR, the TCRdb table keeps only in-frame clones and is missing some. The data hold around 130,000 clones, with 88% observed a single time. The sample consisted of peripheral blood, taken on day 0 of MenACWY control vaccination. The receptors were sampled from an adult in good health. Each CDR3 is given with its conserved first and last residue. D genes are given only for firm matches.

d_gene,j_gene,v_gene,CDR3nt,CDR3aa
-,TRBJ2-5,TRBV18,TGTGCCAGCTCACCGGGCCTGGGCGAGACCCAGTACTTC,CASSPGLGETQYF
TRBD1,TRBJ1-3,TRBV28,TGTGCCAGCAGTTTGGACAGGGGAGGCGGAAACACCATATATTTT,CASSLDRGGGNTIYF
TRBD1,TRBJ1-1,TRBV30,TGTGCCTGGAGTGTACGACAGGGGGCTGGCACTGAAGCTTTCTTT,CAWSVRQGAGTEAFF
TRBD2,TRBJ2-7,TRBV6-5,TGTGCCACACTAGCGGGCACCTACGAGCAGTACTTC,CATLAGTYEQYF
-,TRBJ1-2,TRBV4-2,TGTGCCAGCAGCCAAGGGGGGTACTATGGCTACACCTTC,CASSQGGYYGYTF
TRBD1,TRBJ2-7,TRBV5-1,TGCGCCAGCAGCTTGGTTGCGGACAGGGGTTACGAGCAGTACTTC,CASSLVADRGYEQYF
TRBD1,TRBJ1-1,TRBV19,TGTGCCAGTACCTCCAGGGGGGCAAACACTGAAGCTTTCTTT,CASTSRGANTEAFF
TRBD2,TRBJ2-7,TRBV7-3,TGTGCCAGCAGCTTGGGGAGCGGGGGGACCTACGAGCAGTACTTC,CASSLGSGGTYEQYF
-,TRBJ1-6,TRBV2,TGTGCCAGCAGTGGAGAAGCCTATAATTCACCCCTCCACTTT,CASSGEAYNSPLHF
-,TRBJ2-7,TRBV6-1,TGTGCCAGCAGTGGGAGCCCCTACGAGCAGTACTTC,CASSGSPYEQYF
-,TRBJ2-3,TRBV7-7,TGTGCTAGCAGCTTAGACGGGACTAGCACAGATACGCAGTATTTT,CASSLDGTSTDTQYF
TRBD2,TRBJ2-2,TRBV27,TGTGCCAGCAGTCCCCGCGTGCGAGCGGGAGGGCCCACCGGGGAGCTGTTTTTT,CASSPRVRAGGPTGELFF
TRBD1,TRBJ2-1,TRBV10-2,TGCGCCAGCAACAATCCGGGACAGGATACAGCATGGGTACCAAGTGAGCAGTTCTTC,CASNNPGQDTAWVPSEQFF
TRBD1,TRBJ2-2,TRBV11-1,TGTGCCAGCAGCTTGCACAGGGGGTCCCACACCGGGGAGCTGTTTTTT,CASSLHRGSHTGELFF
TRBD1,TRBJ2-5,TRBV5-6,TGTGCCAGCAGCTTTCGGACAGGGGCTATGGAGACCCAGTACTTC,CASSFRTGAMETQYF
-,TRBJ1-1,TRBV19,TGTGCCAGTAGTATGCCCTCATGGGGCACTGAAGCTTTCTTT,CASSMPSWGTEAFF
TRBD1,TRBJ2-7,TRBV5-4,TGTGCCAGCAGCTTACCGGGACAGGGGACCTACGAGCAGTACTTC,CASSLPGQGTYEQYF
-,TRBJ2-2,TRBV14,TGTGCCAGCAGCTATACAGTGGGGGAGCACGGGGAGCTGTTTTTT,CASSYTVGEHGELFF
TRBD2,TRBJ2-7,TRBV15,TGTGCCACCAGCATAAGACTAGCGGGAAACGAGCAGTACTTC,CATSIRLAGNEQYF